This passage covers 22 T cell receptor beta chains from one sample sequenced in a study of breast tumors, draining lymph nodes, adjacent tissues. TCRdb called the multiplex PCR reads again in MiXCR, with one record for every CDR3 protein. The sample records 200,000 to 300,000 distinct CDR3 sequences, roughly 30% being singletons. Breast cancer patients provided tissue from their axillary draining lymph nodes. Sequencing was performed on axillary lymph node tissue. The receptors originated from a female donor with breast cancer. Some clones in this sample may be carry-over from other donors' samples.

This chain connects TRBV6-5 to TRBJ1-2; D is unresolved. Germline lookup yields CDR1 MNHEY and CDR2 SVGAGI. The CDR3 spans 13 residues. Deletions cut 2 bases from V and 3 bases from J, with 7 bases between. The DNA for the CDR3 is TGTGCCAGCAGTTACGCCGCCTACTATGGCTACACCTTC. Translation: CASSYAAYYGYTF.

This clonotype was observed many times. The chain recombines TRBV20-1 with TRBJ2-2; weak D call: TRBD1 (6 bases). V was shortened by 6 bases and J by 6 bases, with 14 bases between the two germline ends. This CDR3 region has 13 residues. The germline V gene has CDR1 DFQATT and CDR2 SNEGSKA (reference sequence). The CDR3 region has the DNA TGCAGTGCCCATAGGGGGAAGGCCGGGGAGCTGTTTTTT. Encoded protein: CSAHRGKAGELFF.

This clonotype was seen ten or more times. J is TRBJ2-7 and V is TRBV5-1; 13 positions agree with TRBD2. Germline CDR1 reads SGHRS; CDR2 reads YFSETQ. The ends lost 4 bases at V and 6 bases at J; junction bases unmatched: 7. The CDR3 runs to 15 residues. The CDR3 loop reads CASSSTSGRALEQYF. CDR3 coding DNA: TGCGCCAGCAGCAGTACTAGCGGGAGGGCCCTCGAGCAGTACTTC.

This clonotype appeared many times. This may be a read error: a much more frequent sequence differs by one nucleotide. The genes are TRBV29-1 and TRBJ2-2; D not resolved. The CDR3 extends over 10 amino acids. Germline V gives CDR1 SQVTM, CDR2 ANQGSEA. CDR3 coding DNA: TGCGGCGTTGGTTCCGGGGAGCTGTTTTTT. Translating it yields CGVGSGELFF.

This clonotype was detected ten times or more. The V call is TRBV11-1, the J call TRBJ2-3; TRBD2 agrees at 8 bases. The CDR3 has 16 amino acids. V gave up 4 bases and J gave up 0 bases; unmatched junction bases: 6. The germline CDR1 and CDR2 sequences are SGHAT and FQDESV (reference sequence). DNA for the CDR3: TGTGCCAGCAGCTACATTAGCGGGAAAAGCACAGATACGCAGTATTTT. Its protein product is CASSYISGKSTDTQYF.

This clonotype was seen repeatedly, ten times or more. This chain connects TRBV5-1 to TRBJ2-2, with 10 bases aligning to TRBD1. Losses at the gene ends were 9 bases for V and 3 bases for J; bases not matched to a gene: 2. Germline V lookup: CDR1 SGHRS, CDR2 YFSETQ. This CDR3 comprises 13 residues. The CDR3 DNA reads TGCGCCACAGGGACAGGGGACACCGGGGAGCTGTTTTTT. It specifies CATGTGDTGELFF.

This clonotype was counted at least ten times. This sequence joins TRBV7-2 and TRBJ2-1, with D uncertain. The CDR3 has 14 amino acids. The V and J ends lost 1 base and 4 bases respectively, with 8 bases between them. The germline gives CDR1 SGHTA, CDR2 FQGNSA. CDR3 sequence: CASSLVWLYNEQFF. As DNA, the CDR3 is TGTGCCAGCAGCTTAGTCTGGTTATACAATGAGCAGTTCTTC.

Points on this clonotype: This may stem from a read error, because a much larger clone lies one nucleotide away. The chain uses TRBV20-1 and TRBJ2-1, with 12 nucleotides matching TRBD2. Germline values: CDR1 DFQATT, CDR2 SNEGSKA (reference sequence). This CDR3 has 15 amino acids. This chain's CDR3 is CNARSPSGRANEQFF. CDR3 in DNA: TGCAATGCTAGAAGTCCTAGCGGGAGGGCCAATGAGCAGTTCTTC.

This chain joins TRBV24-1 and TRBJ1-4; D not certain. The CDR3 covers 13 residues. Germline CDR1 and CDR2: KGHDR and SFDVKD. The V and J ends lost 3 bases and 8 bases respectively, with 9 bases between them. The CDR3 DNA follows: TGTGCCACCAGTGATCGATGGGCCGAAAAACTGTTTTTT. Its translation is CATSDRWAEKLFF.

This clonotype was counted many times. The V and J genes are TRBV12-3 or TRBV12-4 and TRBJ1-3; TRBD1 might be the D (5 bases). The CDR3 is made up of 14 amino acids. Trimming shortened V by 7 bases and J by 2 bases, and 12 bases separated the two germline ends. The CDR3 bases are TGTGCCAGCACTGCGGGGGTCGCTGGAAACACCATATATTTT. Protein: CASTAGVAGNTIYF.

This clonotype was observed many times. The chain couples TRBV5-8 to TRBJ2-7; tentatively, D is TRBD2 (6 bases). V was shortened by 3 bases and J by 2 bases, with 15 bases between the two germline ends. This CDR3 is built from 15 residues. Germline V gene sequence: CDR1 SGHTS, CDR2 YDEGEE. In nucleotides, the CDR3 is TGTGCCAGCAGCTGGGGAGCGGGCAAACCCTACGAGCAGTACTTC. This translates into CASSWGAGKPYEQYF.

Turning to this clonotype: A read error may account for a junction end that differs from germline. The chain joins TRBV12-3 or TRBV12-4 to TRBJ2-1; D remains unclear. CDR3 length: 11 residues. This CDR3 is CAGSLRNEQFF. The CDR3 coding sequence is TGTGCCGGCAGTTTACGCAATGAGCAGTTCTTC.

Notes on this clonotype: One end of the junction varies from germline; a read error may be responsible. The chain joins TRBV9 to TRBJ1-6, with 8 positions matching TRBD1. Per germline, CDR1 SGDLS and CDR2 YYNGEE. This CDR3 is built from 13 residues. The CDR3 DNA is TGTGCCAGCAGCGCCGACAGGGGCTCACACCTCCACTTT. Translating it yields CASSADRGSHLHF. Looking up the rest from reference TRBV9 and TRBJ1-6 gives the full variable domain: DSGVTQTPKHLITATGQRVTLRCSPRSGDLSVYWYQQSLDQGLQFLIQYYNGEERAKGNILERFSAQQFPDLHSELNLSSLELGDSALYFCASSADRGSHLHFGNGTRLTVT.

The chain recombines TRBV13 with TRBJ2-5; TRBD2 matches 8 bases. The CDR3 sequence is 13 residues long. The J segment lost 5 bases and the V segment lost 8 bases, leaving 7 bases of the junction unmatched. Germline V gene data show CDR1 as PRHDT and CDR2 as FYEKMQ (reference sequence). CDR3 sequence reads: CASLIAGRETQYF. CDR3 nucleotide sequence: TGTGCCAGCCTCATAGCGGGACGCGAGACCCAGTACTTC.

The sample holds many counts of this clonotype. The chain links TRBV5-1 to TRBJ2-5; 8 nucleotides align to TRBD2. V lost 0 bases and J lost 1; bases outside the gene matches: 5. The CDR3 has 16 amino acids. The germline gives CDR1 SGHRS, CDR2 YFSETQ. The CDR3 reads CASSLAATSGQETQYF. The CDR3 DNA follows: TGCGCCAGCAGCTTGGCAGCCACTAGCGGCCAAGAGACCCAGTACTTC.

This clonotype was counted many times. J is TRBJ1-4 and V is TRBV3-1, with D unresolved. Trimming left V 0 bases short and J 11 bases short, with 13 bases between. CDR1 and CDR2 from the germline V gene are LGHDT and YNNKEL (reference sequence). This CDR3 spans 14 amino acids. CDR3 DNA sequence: TGTGCCAGCAGCCAAGACCGAGCAACGGTGAAACTGTTTTTT. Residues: CASSQDRATVKLFF.

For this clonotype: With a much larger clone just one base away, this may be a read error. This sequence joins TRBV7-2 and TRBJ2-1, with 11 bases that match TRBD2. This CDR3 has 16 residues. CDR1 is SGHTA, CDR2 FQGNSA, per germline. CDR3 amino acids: CAGSSRLAGRYNEQFF. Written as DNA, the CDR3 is TGTGCCGGCAGCTCCAGACTAGCGGGACGTTACAATGAGCAGTTCTTC.

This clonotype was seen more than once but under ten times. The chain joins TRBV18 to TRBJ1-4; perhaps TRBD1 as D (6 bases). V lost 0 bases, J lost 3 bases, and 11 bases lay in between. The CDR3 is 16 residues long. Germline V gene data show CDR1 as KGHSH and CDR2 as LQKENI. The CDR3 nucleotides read TGTGCCAGCTCACCACCCCTCGGACAGCCTAATGAAAAACTGTTTTTT. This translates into CASSPPLGQPNEKLFF.

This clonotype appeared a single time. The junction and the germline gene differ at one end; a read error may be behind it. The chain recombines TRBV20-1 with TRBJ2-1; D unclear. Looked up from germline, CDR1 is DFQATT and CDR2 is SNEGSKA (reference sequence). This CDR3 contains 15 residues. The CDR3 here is CSANPRRPPYNEQLF. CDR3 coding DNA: TGCAGTGCTAACCCTCGGCGGCCCCCCTACAATGAGCAGCTCTTC.

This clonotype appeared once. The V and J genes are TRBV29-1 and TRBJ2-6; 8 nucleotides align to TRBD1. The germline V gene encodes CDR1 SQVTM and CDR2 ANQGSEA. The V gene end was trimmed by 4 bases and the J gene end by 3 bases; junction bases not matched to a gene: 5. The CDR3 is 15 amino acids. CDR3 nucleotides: TGCAGCGTTGCGGACAGGGTCGATGGGGCCAACGTCCTGACTTTC. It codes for CSVADRVDGANVLTF.

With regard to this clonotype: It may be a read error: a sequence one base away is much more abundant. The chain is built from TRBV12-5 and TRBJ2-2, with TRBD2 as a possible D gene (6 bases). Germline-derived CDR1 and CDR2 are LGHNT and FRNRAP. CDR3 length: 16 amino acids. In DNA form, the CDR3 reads TGTGCTAGTGGTTCTCTAGCGACAACGAACACCGGGGAGCCGTTTTTT. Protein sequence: CASGSLATTNTGEPFF. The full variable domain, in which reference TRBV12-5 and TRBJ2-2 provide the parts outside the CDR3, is DARVTQTPRHKVTEMGQEVTMRCQPILGHNTVFWYRQTMMQGLELLAYFRNRAPLDDSGMPKDRFSAEMPDATLATLKIQPSEPRDSAVYFCASGSLATTNTGEPFFGEGSRLTVL.

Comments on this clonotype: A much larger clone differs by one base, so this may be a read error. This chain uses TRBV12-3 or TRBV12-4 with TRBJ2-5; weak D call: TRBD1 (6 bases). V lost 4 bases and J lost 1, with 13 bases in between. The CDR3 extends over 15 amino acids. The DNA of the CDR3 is TGTGCCAGCAGTTGCAGGGGAAGTAGCCAAGAGACCCAGTACTTC. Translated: CASSCRGSSQETQYF.